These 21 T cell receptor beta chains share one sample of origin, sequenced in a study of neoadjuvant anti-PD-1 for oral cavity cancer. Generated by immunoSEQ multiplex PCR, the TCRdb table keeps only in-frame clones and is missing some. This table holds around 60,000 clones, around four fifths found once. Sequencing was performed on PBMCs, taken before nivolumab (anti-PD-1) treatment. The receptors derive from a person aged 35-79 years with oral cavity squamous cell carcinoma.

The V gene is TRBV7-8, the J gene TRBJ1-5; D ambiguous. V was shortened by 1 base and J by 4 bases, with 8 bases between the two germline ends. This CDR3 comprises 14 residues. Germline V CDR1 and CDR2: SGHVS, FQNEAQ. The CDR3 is CASSLVLGNQPQHF. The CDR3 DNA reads TGTGCCAGCAGCTTAGTTCTGGGTAATCAGCCCCAGCATTTT.

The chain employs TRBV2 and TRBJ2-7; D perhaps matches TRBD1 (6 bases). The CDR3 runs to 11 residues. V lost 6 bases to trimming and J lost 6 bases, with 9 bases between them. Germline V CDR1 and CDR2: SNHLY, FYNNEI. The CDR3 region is CASRTGPEQYF. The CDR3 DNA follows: TGTGCCAGCAGAACAGGGCCCGAGCAGTACTTC.

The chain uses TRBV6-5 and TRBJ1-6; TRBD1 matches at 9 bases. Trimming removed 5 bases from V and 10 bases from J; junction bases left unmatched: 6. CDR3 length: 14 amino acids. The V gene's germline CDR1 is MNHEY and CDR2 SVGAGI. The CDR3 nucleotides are TGTGCCAGCAGTGAAAGGACAGGGGTCTCACCCCTCCACTTT. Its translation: CASSERTGVSPLHF.

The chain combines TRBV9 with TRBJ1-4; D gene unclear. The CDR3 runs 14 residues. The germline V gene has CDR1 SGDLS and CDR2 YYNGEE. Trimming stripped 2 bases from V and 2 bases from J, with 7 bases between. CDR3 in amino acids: CASSVTDTNEKLFF. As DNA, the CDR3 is TGTGCCAGCAGCGTCACAGACACTAATGAAAAACTGTTTTTT. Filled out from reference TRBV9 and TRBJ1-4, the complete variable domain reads DSGVTQTPKHLITATGQRVTLRCSPRSGDLSVYWYQQSLDQGLQFLIQYYNGEERAKGNILERFSAQQFPDLHSELNLSSLELGDSALYFCASSVTDTNEKLFFGSGTQLSVL.

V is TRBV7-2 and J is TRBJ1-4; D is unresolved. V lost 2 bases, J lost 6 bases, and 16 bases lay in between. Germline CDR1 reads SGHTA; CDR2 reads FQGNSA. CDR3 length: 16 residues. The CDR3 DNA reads TGTGCCAGCAGCTTATCCCCGGGCCGGGCGTATGAAAAACTGTTTTTT. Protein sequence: CASSLSPGRAYEKLFF.

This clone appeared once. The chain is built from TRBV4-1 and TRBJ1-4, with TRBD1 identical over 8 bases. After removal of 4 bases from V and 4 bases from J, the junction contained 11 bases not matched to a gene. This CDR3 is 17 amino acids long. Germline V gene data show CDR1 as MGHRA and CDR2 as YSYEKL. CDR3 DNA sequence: TGCGCCAGCAGCCTCCGGGCGACAGGGGTTAATAATGAAAAACTGTTTTTT. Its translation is CASSLRATGVNNEKLFF.

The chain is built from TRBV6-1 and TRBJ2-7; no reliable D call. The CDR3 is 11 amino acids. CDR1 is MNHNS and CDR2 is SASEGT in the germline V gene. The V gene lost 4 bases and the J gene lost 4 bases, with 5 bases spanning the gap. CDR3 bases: TGTGCCAGCAGTGGACCTTACGAGCAGTACTTC. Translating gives CASSGPYEQYF.

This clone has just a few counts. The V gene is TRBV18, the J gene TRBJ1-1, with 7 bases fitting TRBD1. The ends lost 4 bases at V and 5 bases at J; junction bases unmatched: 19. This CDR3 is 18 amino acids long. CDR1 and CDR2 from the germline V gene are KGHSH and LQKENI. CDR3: CASSLFRDSSLGGTEAFF. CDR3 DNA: TGTGCCAGCTCACTATTTCGGGACAGCTCACTTGGAGGGACTGAAGCTTTCTTT. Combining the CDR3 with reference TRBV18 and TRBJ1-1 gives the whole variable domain NAGVMQNPRHLVRRRGQEARLRCSPMKGHSHVYWYRQLPEEGLKFMVYLQKENIIDESGMPKERFSAEFPKEGPSILRIQQVVRGDSAAYFCASSLFRDSSLGGTEAFFGQGTRLTVV.

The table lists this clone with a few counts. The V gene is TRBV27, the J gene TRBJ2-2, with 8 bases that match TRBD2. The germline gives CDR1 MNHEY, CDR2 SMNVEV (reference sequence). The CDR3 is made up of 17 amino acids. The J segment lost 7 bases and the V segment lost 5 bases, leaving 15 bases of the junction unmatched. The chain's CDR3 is CASSASPSGGAVGELFF. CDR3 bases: TGTGCCAGCAGTGCCAGCCCGTCCGGGGGGGCGGTCGGGGAGCTGTTTTTT.

This chain's CDR3 is CASSFKGPETQYF. CDR3 DNA sequence: TGTGCCAGCAGCTTTAAGGGTCCAGAGACCCAGTACTTC. V usage is TRBV7-6 and J usage is TRBJ2-5, with D unresolved. The CDR3 extends over 13 amino acids. V gave up 3 bases and J gave up 4 bases, with 9 bases separating them. Germline loops: CDR1 SGHVS, CDR2 FNYEAQ.

DNA for the CDR3: TGCAGCGTTGAAGTAGGCCTCTACGAGCAGTACTTC. Residues: CSVEVGLYEQYF. The chain is built from TRBV29-1 and TRBJ2-7; no reliable D call. CDR1 is SQVTM, CDR2 ANQGSEA, per germline. V lost 1 base, J lost 3 bases, and 7 bases lay in between. The CDR3 spans 12 residues.

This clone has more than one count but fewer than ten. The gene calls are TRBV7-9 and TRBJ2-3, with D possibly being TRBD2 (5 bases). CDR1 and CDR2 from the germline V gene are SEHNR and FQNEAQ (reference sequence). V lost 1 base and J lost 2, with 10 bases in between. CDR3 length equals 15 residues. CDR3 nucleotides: TGTGCCAGCAGCTTAGTCCTGGAGGTCACAGATACGCAGTATTTT. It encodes CASSLVLEVTDTQYF.

The CDR3 region is CASSGTGASQTEAFF. DNA for the CDR3: TGTGCCAGCAGCGGGACAGGGGCGTCACAAACTGAAGCTTTCTTT. This chain joins TRBV5-6 and TRBJ1-1, with 10 nucleotides matching TRBD1. Germline V CDR1 and CDR2: SGHDT, YYEEEE. Losses at the gene ends were 4 bases for V and 5 bases for J; bases not matched to a gene: 8. This CDR3 is 15 amino acids long.

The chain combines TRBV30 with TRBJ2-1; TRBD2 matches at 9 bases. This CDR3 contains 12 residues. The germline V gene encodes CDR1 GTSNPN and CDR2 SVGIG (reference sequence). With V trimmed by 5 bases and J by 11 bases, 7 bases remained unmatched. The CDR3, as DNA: TGTGCCTGGGGAGCGGGAGGTAAAAAGCAGTTCTTC. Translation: CAWGAGGKKQFF.

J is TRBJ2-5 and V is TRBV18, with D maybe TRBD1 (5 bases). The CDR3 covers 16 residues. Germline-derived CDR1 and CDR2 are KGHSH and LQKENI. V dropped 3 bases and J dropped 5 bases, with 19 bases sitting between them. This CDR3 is CASSPDRSTERETQYF. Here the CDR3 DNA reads TGTGCCAGCTCACCTGACAGATCAACTGAAAGGGAGACCCAGTACTTC.

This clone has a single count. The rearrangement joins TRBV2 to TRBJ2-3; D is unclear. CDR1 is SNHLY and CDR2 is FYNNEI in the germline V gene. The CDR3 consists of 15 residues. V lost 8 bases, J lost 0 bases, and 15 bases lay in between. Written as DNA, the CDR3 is TGTGCCAGCCGCTGGGAAGGCACTAGCACAGATACGCAGTATTTT. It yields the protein CASRWEGTSTDTQYF. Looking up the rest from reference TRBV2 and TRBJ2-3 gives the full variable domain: EPEVTQTPSHQVTQMGQEVILRCVPISNHLYFYWYRQILGQKVEFLVSFYNNEISEKSEIFDDQFSVERPDGSNFTLKIRSTKLEDSAMYFCASRWEGTSTDTQYFGPGTRLTVL.

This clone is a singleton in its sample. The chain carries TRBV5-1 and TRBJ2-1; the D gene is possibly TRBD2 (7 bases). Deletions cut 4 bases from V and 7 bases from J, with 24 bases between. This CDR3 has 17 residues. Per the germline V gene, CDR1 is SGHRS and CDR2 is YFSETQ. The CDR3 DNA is TGCGCCAGCAGCGCCCTGGGGGGGCGGGAGCCCGGGAATGAGCAGTTCTTC. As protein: CASSALGGREPGNEQFF.

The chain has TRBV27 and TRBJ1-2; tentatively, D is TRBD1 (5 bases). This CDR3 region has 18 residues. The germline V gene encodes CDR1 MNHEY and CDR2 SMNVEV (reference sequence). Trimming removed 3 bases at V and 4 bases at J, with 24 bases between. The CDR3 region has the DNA TGTGCCAGCAGTTTGTCTAACCGGCTTCAGGACACCCTCTATGGCTACACCTTC. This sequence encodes CASSLSNRLQDTLYGYTF.

This chain's CDR3 is CASSLMGTTNTEAFF. The CDR3 DNA follows: TGTGCCAGTAGTTTAATGGGGACAACGAACACTGAAGCTTTCTTT. This rearrangement joins TRBV19 to TRBJ1-1; maybe TRBD1 (6 bases). Per the germline V gene, CDR1 is LNHDA and CDR2 is SQIVND (reference sequence). This CDR3 has 15 amino acids. V lost 5 bases to trimming and J lost 1 base, with 14 bases between them.

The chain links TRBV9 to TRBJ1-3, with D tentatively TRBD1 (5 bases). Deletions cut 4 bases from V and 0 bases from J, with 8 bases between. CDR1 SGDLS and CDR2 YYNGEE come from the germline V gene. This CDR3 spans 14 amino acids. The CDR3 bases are TGTGCCAGCAGCCGACAGTTCTCTGGAAACACCATATATTTT. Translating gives CASSRQFSGNTIYF.

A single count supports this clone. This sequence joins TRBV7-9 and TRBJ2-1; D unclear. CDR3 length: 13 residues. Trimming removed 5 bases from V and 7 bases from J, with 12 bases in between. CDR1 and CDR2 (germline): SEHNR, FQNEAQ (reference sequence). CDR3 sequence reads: CASSPETRNEQFF. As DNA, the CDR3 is TGTGCCAGCAGCCCGGAGACGAGAAATGAGCAGTTCTTC.